The T cell receptor (beta chain) under discussion was sequenced for a study of T cells in Graves' hyperthyroidism and ophthalmopathy. The study's findings and limits: Model-based prediction identified ophthalmopathy a median 6.5 months prior to its onset. Blood also held most thyroid clonotypes expanded beyond 0.001. From stable hyperthyroidism, ophthalmopathy was separated by a 13 V-J model.

V lost 3 bases and J 7 bases, leaving 18 bases between the germline ends. CDR3 size: 15 residues. Patients were excluded for uncontrolled infection, other autoimmune disease, pregnancy or lactation. What was amplified from RNA transcripts were TCR beta CDR3 regions. When the TCR CDR3 underwent first-round RT-PCR, the HTBI primer set was used. TCRdb processed the multiplex PCR reads anew with MiXCR; each CDR3 protein has one entry. This sample yields over 150,000 distinct CDR3 sequences, of which around 17% are seen a single time; 53% belongs to the top ten. The table lists this clonotype with many counts. The target antigen is unknown.

The V and J genes are TRBV12-3 or TRBV12-4 and TRBJ2-5, with D tentatively TRBD2 (7 bases). This sequence was found in a woman aged 45-65 years with Graves' hyperthyroidism. Sequencing was carried out using blood. CDR3 protein: CASSLTGGALGTQYF. CDR3 sequence (DNA): TGTGCCAGCAGTTTGACGGGGGGCGCGTTAGGGACCCAGTACTTC.